The 21 T cell receptor beta chains in this list originate from one sample, sequenced in a study of cytomegalovirus exposure and HLA in healthy donors. PCR employed 60 Vbeta and 13 Jbeta primers. Sequencing used immunoSEQ multiplex PCR; TCRdb keeps in-frame clones, though not all of them. Of around 160,000 clones listed, roughly 84% are singletons. The sample comprised PBMCs. The receptors stem from a woman younger than 30 in good health and CMV-seronegative.

The V gene is TRBV13, the J gene TRBJ2-7; a possible D gene is TRBD2 (5 bases). The CDR3 covers 14 residues. Germline V gene sequence: CDR1 PRHDT, CDR2 FYEKMQ (reference sequence). V lost 1 base to trimming and J lost 3 bases, with 10 bases between them. Here the CDR3 reads CASSLASGNYEQYF. Here the CDR3 DNA reads TGTGCCAGCAGCTTAGCGTCGGGGAACTACGAGCAGTACTTC.

Details on this clone: The sample holds other DNA sequences that translate to the same CDR3. The chain employs TRBV7-9 and TRBJ2-5; D remains ambiguous. Gene TRBJ2-7 matches the end of the DNA better, so the J call may be wrong. The CDR3 sequence is 11 residues long. The V gene's germline CDR1 is SEHNR and CDR2 FQNEAQ (reference sequence). CDR3 coding DNA: TGTGCCAGCAGTCATGATTACGAGCAGTACTTC. Translated: CASSHDYEQYF.

The gene calls are TRBV19 and TRBJ2-4, with D possibly TRBD2 on 5 matching bases. V dropped 2 bases and J dropped 0 bases, with 17 bases sitting between them. Germline V gene sequence: CDR1 LNHDA, CDR2 SQIVND (reference sequence). The CDR3 runs to 18 residues. The DNA for the CDR3 is TGTGCCAGTAGTATACTCTTTGCGGGCGAACTAGCCAAAAACATTCAGTACTTC. Translated, it gives CASSILFAGELAKNIQYF.

This clone was observed a single time. The rearrangement uses TRBV28 and TRBJ1-1; maybe TRBD1 (5 bases). This CDR3 is built from 15 residues. Germline CDR1 and CDR2: MDHEN and SYDVKM. The ends were cut back, 5 bases at V and 7 bases at J, with 20 bases in the middle. CDR3 in amino acids: CASSPPGGRGSEAFF. DNA of the CDR3: TGTGCCAGCAGTCCGCCGGGAGGACGGGGGAGTGAAGCTTTCTTT.

This chain joins TRBV5-4 and TRBJ2-3; 8 bases align to TRBD1. The length of the CDR3 is 14 residues. Germline CDR1 SGHNT, CDR2 YYREEE (reference sequence). Germline trimming cut 0 bases from V and 3 bases from J; bases unmatched to any gene: 0. CDR3 DNA sequence: TGTGCCAGCAGCTTGGACAGGGGGACAGATACGCAGTATTTT. Amino acid sequence: CASSLDRGTDTQYF.

The rearrangement joins TRBV5-1 to TRBJ2-1; 7 bases are shared with TRBD2. The germline CDR1 and CDR2 sequences are SGHRS and YFSETQ. This CDR3 is 16 amino acids long. Trimming removed 3 bases from V and 2 bases from J; junction bases left unmatched: 8. The CDR3 nucleotides are TGCGCCAGCAGCTACCGCCCCAGCGGGGCCTACAATGAGCAGTTCTTC. Translating it yields CASSYRPSGAYNEQFF.

This chain uses TRBV28 with TRBJ2-1; 7 bases align to TRBD2. The ends lost 5 bases at V and 0 bases at J; junction bases unmatched: 7. The germline gives CDR1 MDHEN, CDR2 SYDVKM. The CDR3 extends over 16 amino acids. CDR3 nucleotides: TGTGCCAGCAGTGCCCGCGGGACTACCTCCTACAATGAGCAGTTCTTC. As protein: CASSARGTTSYNEQFF. Full variable domain (rest looked up from reference TRBV28 and TRBJ2-1): DVKVTQSSRYLVKRTGEKVFLECVQDMDHENMFWYRQDPGLGLRLIYFSYDVKMKEKGDIPEGYSVSREKKERFSLILESASTNQTSMYLCASSARGTTSYNEQFFGPGTRLTVL.

The genes are TRBV12-5 and TRBJ2-5, with D possibly TRBD2 on 6 matching bases. Germline CDR1 is LGHNT and CDR2 is FRNRAP. This CDR3 is built from 15 residues. Trimming took off 0 bases at V and 5 bases at J, with 13 bases between the two ends. The CDR3 reads CASGLVLGGPETQYF. The CDR3 DNA sequence: TGTGCTAGTGGTTTGGTCTTGGGGGGTCCCGAGACCCAGTACTTC.

The rearrangement joins TRBV7-9 to TRBJ2-7; the D gene is possibly TRBD2 (6 bases). Trimming removed 2 bases at V and 0 bases at J, with 11 bases between. The CDR3 runs to 15 residues. Germline assignment: CDR1 SEHNR and CDR2 FQNEAQ (reference sequence). The CDR3 loop reads CASSLSSASSYEQYF. The CDR3 DNA follows: TGTGCCAGCAGCTTATCTAGCGCTAGCTCCTACGAGCAGTACTTC.

The J gene is TRBJ1-4, the V gene TRBV19; D unresolved. V lost 2 bases and J lost 4, with 5 bases in between. From germline, CDR1 is LNHDA and CDR2 SQIVND (reference sequence). The CDR3 contains 13 residues. The CDR3 protein is CASSISVNEKLFF. The CDR3, as DNA: TGTGCCAGTAGTATATCCGTTAATGAAAAACTGTTTTTT.

DNA of the CDR3: TGTGCCAGCAGTCCAACAGGGGGCGTTAGTGAAAAACTGTTTTTT. It codes for CASSPTGGVSEKLFF. The V call is TRBV28, the J call TRBJ1-4; 9 positions agree with TRBD1. The V and J ends lost 5 bases and 7 bases, in that order; junction bases with no gene match: 8. The CDR3 runs 15 residues. The germline V gene has CDR1 MDHEN and CDR2 SYDVKM.

This chain joins TRBV18 and TRBJ2-2; TRBD1 might be the D (6 bases). The CDR3 is 15 amino acids. CDR1 and CDR2 from the germline V gene are KGHSH and LQKENI. V shed 1 base and J shed 6 bases, with 12 bases lying between them. CDR3 sequence: CASSPLRGGAGELFF. The DNA for the CDR3 is TGTGCCAGCTCACCACTCCGAGGGGGAGCCGGGGAGCTGTTTTTT. Together with reference TRBV18 and TRBJ2-2, the CDR3 gives the full variable domain: NAGVMQNPRHLVRRRGQEARLRCSPMKGHSHVYWYRQLPEEGLKFMVYLQKENIIDESGMPKERFSAEFPKEGPSILRIQQVVRGDSAAYFCASSPLRGGAGELFFGEGSRLTVL.

On this clone itself: At one end the junction does not follow the germline gene, possibly because of a read error. This chain uses TRBV5-1 with TRBJ1-2; D perhaps matches TRBD1 (5 bases). Germline lookup yields CDR1 SGHRS and CDR2 YFSETQ. This CDR3 is built from 13 residues. The CDR3 region has the DNA TGCGCCAGCACCGATCCGCTAGGAGGGGCTTTGGCCTTC. Translation: CASTDPLGGALAF.

The chain recombines TRBV7-9 with TRBJ1-1; D gene unclear. This CDR3 spans 13 amino acids. V dropped 2 bases and J dropped 4 bases, with 8 bases sitting between them. CDR1 SEHNR and CDR2 FQNEAQ come from the germline V gene (reference sequence). The chain's CDR3 is CASSLRSSTEAFF. Written as DNA, the CDR3 is TGTGCCAGCAGCTTACGGAGTAGCACTGAAGCTTTCTTT. The variable domain in full, completed from reference TRBV7-9 and TRBJ1-1, reads DTGVSQNPRHKITKRGQNVTFRCDPISEHNRLYWYRQTLGQGPEFLTYFQNEAQLEKSRLLSDRFSAERPKGSFSTLEIQRTEQGDSAMYLCASSLRSSTEAFFGQGTRLTVV.

This chain connects TRBV4-2 to TRBJ2-7, with 10 bases matching TRBD2. Germline CDR1 is LGHNA and CDR2 is YNFKEQ. V shed 0 bases and J 3 bases; nucleotides not matched to a gene: 5. CDR3 length: 16 amino acids. CDR3 residues: CASSQDSASGGYEQYF. CDR3 nucleotides: TGTGCCAGCAGCCAAGACTCGGCTAGCGGGGGCTACGAGCAGTACTTC.

The V and J genes are TRBV9 and TRBJ1-1; 11 positions agree with TRBD1. Trimming removed 0 bases from V and 4 bases from J; junction bases left unmatched: 11. The germline gives CDR1 SGDLS, CDR2 YYNGEE. The CDR3 consists of 18 residues. The CDR3 reads CASSVDVTGQGAVTEAFF. Here the CDR3 DNA reads TGTGCCAGCAGCGTAGATGTAACAGGACAGGGGGCTGTCACTGAAGCTTTCTTT.

The gene calls are TRBV5-1 and TRBJ1-1; D is uncertain. Germline V gene data show CDR1 as SGHRS and CDR2 as YFSETQ. With 4 bases removed from V and 7 bases from J, the gap between germline ends came to 14 bases. CDR3 length: 13 amino acids. The CDR3 DNA follows: TGCGCCAGCAGCCTGGACTGGACTCTTGAAGCTTTCTTT. Translating gives CASSLDWTLEAFF.

V usage is TRBV5-6 and J usage is TRBJ1-3; no definite D call. Germline loops: CDR1 SGHDT, CDR2 YYEEEE. The length of the CDR3 is 15 residues. The V end lost 4 bases, the J end lost 5 bases, and 16 bases lay between the germline ends. The CDR3 nucleotides are TGTGCCAGCAGCCATTATTCCGGAGGCAGAAACACCATATATTTT. This encodes CASSHYSGGRNTIYF.

The chain carries TRBV28 and TRBJ2-6, with a possible D match to TRBD1 (7 bases). Germline V CDR1 and CDR2: MDHEN, SYDVKM. The V end lost 8 bases, the J end lost 4 bases, and 15 bases lay between the germline ends. This CDR3 spans 15 amino acids. The CDR3 sequence is CASARQGGGANVLTF. CDR3 DNA: TGTGCCAGCGCTCGGCAGGGGGGAGGGGCCAACGTCCTGACTTTC. Full variable domain (remainder filled in from reference TRBV28 and TRBJ2-6): DVKVTQSSRYLVKRTGEKVFLECVQDMDHENMFWYRQDPGLGLRLIYFSYDVKMKEKGDIPEGYSVSREKKERFSLILESASTNQTSMYLCASARQGGGANVLTFGAGSRLTVL.

This clone was found a few times. The chain joins TRBV5-8 to TRBJ1-2; D is undetermined. V was shortened by 0 bases and J by 0 bases, with 9 bases between the two germline ends. This CDR3 is built from 15 residues. Germline V gene sequence: CDR1 SGHTS, CDR2 YDEGEE. CDR3 sequence: CASSLVAVTNYGYTF. The CDR3 bases are TGTGCCAGCAGCTTGGTAGCAGTCACTAACTATGGCTACACCTTC.

This chain links TRBV2 with TRBJ2-7; weak D call: TRBD2 (5 bases). Germline V gene lookup returns CDR1 SNHLY and CDR2 FYNNEI. The CDR3 runs 15 residues. Trimming pared 5 bases from V and 2 bases from J, leaving 16 bases between. CDR3 nucleotides: TGTGCCAGCAGTCTACTTCGGAAGGGAGCCTACGAGCAGTACTTC. Protein sequence: CASSLLRKGAYEQYF. Based on the CDR3 plus reference TRBV2 and TRBJ2-7, the full variable domain is EPEVTQTPSHQVTQMGQEVILRCVPISNHLYFYWYRQILGQKVEFLVSFYNNEISEKSEIFDDQFSVERPDGSNFTLKIRSTKLEDSAMYFCASSLLRKGAYEQYFGPGTRLTVT.